The 16 T cell receptor beta chains reported below all come from one sample, sequenced in a study of cytomegalovirus exposure and HLA in healthy donors. It was with 60 Vbeta and 13 Jbeta primers that the PCR ran. The method was immunoSEQ multiplex PCR; TCRdb's version includes in-frame clones alone and lacks a portion of them. The sample lists 150,000 to 200,000 clones; more than 75% were seen once. The sample comprised PBMCs. The receptors originated from a male donor in good health and CMV-seronegative.

This clone was seen only a few times. The chain is built from TRBV6-5 and TRBJ2-3; 13 bases fit TRBD2. The J segment lost 4 bases and the V segment lost 6 bases, leaving 4 bases of the junction unmatched. Germline CDR1 and CDR2: MNHEY and SVGAGI. CDR3 length: 15 amino acids. CDR3 DNA sequence: TGTGCCAGCAGCCCCGGGACTAGCGGGGCAGATACGCAGTATTTT. Amino acids: CASSPGTSGADTQYF.

The chain couples TRBV27 to TRBJ2-5; possibly TRBD2 for D (6 bases). The V gene lost 4 bases and the J gene lost 4 bases, with 13 bases spanning the gap. The CDR3 spans 14 residues. From germline, CDR1 is MNHEY and CDR2 SMNVEV (reference sequence). Written as DNA, the CDR3 is TGTGCCAGCAGTTCCCTGTGGGGGGTAGAGACCCAGTACTTC. Protein product: CASSSLWGVETQYF.

V and J are TRBV19 and TRBJ2-7; D might be TRBD1 (6 bases). V dropped 3 bases and J dropped 9 bases, with 15 bases sitting between them. Germline CDR1 reads LNHDA; CDR2 reads SQIVND (reference sequence). The CDR3 contains 13 residues. The CDR3 region is CASSIPDSAAQYF. Written as DNA, the CDR3 is TGTGCCAGTAGTATCCCGGACAGCGCGGCGCAGTACTTC.

This chain uses TRBV19 with TRBJ2-3; TRBD2 is a possible D gene (6 bases). The CDR3 runs 13 residues. Looked up from germline, CDR1 is LNHDA and CDR2 is SQIVND (reference sequence). The V end lost 7 bases, the J end lost 8 bases, and 16 bases lay between the germline ends. CDR3 in DNA: TGTGCCAGTAAACGGGACTCTGGGATTACGCAGTATTTT. Translation gives CASKRDSGITQYF.

This chain links TRBV18 with TRBJ2-7, with TRBD2 as a possible D gene (6 bases). This CDR3 is built from 14 residues. V shed 5 bases and J shed 0 bases, with 11 bases lying between them. Germline CDR1 KGHSH, CDR2 LQKENI. In nucleotides, the CDR3 is TGTGCCAGCTCATGGGACTTGGGCTCCTACGAGCAGTACTTC. Its protein is CASSWDLGSYEQYF.

This clone was seen a single time. This rearrangement joins TRBV4-2 to TRBJ1-5; D perhaps matches TRBD1 (5 bases). This CDR3 has 16 residues. V lost 0 bases and J 5 bases, leaving 14 bases between the germline ends. Germline values: CDR1 LGHNA, CDR2 YNFKEQ. Here the CDR3 DNA reads TGTGCCAGCAGCCAAGATTTGGGGTCAGGGTATCAGCCCCAGCATTTT. Its translation is CASSQDLGSGYQPQHF.

This clone was counted once. A junction end diverges from the germline sequence, so it may reflect a read error. The genes are TRBV5-1 and TRBJ2-7; TRBD2 matches 8 bases. The CDR3 extends over 16 amino acids. CDR1 is SGHRS and CDR2 is YFSETQ in the germline V gene. The CDR3 protein is CASSPGAGAVSYEQHF. The CDR3 DNA reads as TGCGCCAGCAGCCCGGGAGCGGGGGCCGTATCTTACGAGCAGCACTTC.

This clone appeared once. This chain joins TRBV9 and TRBJ2-1, with 8 bases identical to TRBD2. V lost 6 bases and J lost 4; bases outside the gene matches: 6. The length of the CDR3 is 14 residues. The germline CDR1 and CDR2 sequences are SGDLS and YYNGEE. The chain's CDR3 is CASNPIAGYNEQFF. DNA of the CDR3: TGTGCCAGCAACCCGATAGCGGGGTACAATGAGCAGTTCTTC.

The rearrangement joins TRBV6-5 to TRBJ2-7; D perhaps matches TRBD1 (5 bases). The germline CDR1 and CDR2 sequences are MNHEY and SVGAGI. V was shortened by 7 bases and J by 3 bases, with 10 bases between the two germline ends. The length of the CDR3 is 12 residues. The CDR3 region is CASTYDSYEQYF. In nucleotides, the CDR3 is TGTGCCAGCACTTATGACAGCTACGAGCAGTACTTC.

The CDR3 region has the DNA TGTGCCAGCAGCTTAGAGGGCCTAGCGGGGGCAGATACGCAGTATTTT. Amino acid sequence: CASSLEGLAGADTQYF. The rearrangement uses TRBV7-2 and TRBJ2-3, with 10 bases lining up with TRBD2. Germline CDR1 is SGHTA and CDR2 is FQGNSA. This CDR3 is built from 16 residues. Trimming removed 1 base from V and 4 bases from J; junction bases left unmatched: 5.

The rearrangement joins TRBV11-2 to TRBJ1-4, with D possibly matching TRBD1 (6 bases). V lost 4 bases and J lost 8, with 8 bases in between. The CDR3 covers 12 residues. The germline gives CDR1 SGHAT, CDR2 FQNNGV. The DNA of the CDR3 is TGTGCCAGCAGCTCAAGGGGGGAAAAACTGTTTTTT. Protein sequence: CASSSRGEKLFF.

The chain carries TRBV30 and TRBJ1-5; D may be TRBD1 (5 bases). The ends were cut back, 2 bases at V and 5 bases at J, with 10 bases in the middle. The germline gives CDR1 GTSNPN, CDR2 SVGIG (reference sequence). The CDR3 loop spans 13 amino acids. CDR3 residues: CAWSHGGYQPQHF. For the CDR3, the DNA is TGTGCCTGGAGTCACGGGGGATATCAGCCCCAGCATTTT.

As to this clone: In the same sample, other DNA sequences code for this CDR3. The gene calls are TRBV19 and TRBJ1-5; a possible D gene is TRBD1 (5 bases). This CDR3 is built from 14 residues. V lost 2 bases and J lost 4, with 9 bases in between. CDR1 is LNHDA, CDR2 SQIVND, per germline (reference sequence). In DNA, the CDR3 is TGTGCCAGTAGTATACCGGGGGTTAATCAGCCCCAGCATTTT. Translated, it gives CASSIPGVNQPQHF.

This rearrangement joins TRBV18 to TRBJ2-5; tentatively, D is TRBD2 (6 bases). Between the trimmed V and J ends, which lost 1 base and 5 bases, there was a span of 8 bases. Looked up from germline, CDR1 is KGHSH and CDR2 is LQKENI. The CDR3 is 13 amino acids. CDR3 nucleotides: TGTGCCAGCTCACCACGACGGGAGGAGACCCAGTACTTC. Translating gives CASSPRREETQYF.

The chain recombines TRBV7-2 with TRBJ2-7, with 14 nucleotides matching TRBD2. After removal of 6 bases from V and 5 bases from J, the junction contained 6 bases not matched to a gene. Germline V lookup: CDR1 SGHTA, CDR2 FQGNSA. There are 15 residues in the CDR3. CDR3 bases: TGTGCCAGCAGGCAGACTAGCGGGAGGGGAAACGAGCAGTACTTC. Encoded protein: CASRQTSGRGNEQYF.

This chain uses TRBV7-9 with TRBJ2-7; 9 bases are shared with TRBD2. V was pared by 5 bases and J by 6 bases, with 14 bases of the junction left unmatched. In germline, CDR1 is SEHNR, CDR2 FQNEAQ (reference sequence). The CDR3 sequence is 16 residues long. The CDR3 here is CASSPPGAGGQREQYF. The CDR3 DNA reads TGTGCCAGCAGCCCCCCCGGGGCGGGGGGGCAGCGCGAGCAGTACTTC.